The 7 T cell receptor beta chains below were found in one sample sequenced in a study of PD-1 blockade in mismatch repair-deficient tumors. Clones were read by immunoSEQ multiplex PCR, and TCRdb kept only the in-frame ones, dropping some. The sample contains under 50,000 clones, around 79% of which appear only once. Sequenced material: peripheral blood, taken 4 weeks after starting pembrolizumab. The receptor set was obtained from an adult with mismatch repair-deficient cancer.

The V gene is TRBV7-9, the J gene TRBJ2-2; 7 bases are a match to TRBD2. CDR3 size: 16 residues. CDR1 SEHNR and CDR2 FQNEAQ come from the germline V gene (reference sequence). After removal of 5 bases from V and 2 bases from J, the junction contained 8 bases not matched to a gene. The CDR3 is CASSPREAFNTGELFF. CDR3 sequence (DNA): TGTGCCAGCAGCCCCCGGGAGGCTTTCAACACCGGGGAGCTGTTTTTT.

The chain employs TRBV27 and TRBJ2-1, with 8 positions matching TRBD1. CDR1 and CDR2 from the germline V gene are MNHEY and SMNVEV (reference sequence). The V gene end was trimmed by 1 base and the J gene end by 7 bases; junction bases not matched to a gene: 3. The CDR3 loop spans 14 amino acids. The chain's CDR3 is CASSLWTGRNEQFF. The DNA for the CDR3 is TGTGCCAGCAGTTTATGGACAGGGAGAAATGAGCAGTTCTTC.

The J gene is TRBJ2-5, the V gene TRBV7-9; 9 bases align to TRBD1. This CDR3 has 17 amino acids. Unmatched junction bases numbered 11, after V lost 1 base and J lost 5 bases. Germline values: CDR1 SEHNR, CDR2 FQNEAQ (reference sequence). DNA of the CDR3: TGTGCCAGCAGCTTAGTCGTAGGGACAGGGCATGGGGAGACCCAGTACTTC. As protein: CASSLVVGTGHGETQYF.

This clone has a handful of counts. The CDR3: CASSPQTGTGPQETQYF. The CDR3 DNA follows: TGTGCCAGCAGCCCACAGACCGGCACAGGGCCACAAGAGACCCAGTACTTC. The rearrangement joins TRBV5-4 to TRBJ2-5, with D tentatively TRBD1 (6 bases). CDR1 is SGHNT, CDR2 YYREEE, per germline (reference sequence). The V end was cut by 4 bases, the J end by 2 bases, with 21 bases between. The CDR3 has 17 residues.

Only one count was recorded for this clone. The rearrangement links TRBV4-1 to TRBJ2-1, with 10 positions matching TRBD2. The CDR3 loop spans 16 amino acids. Germline trimming cut 4 bases from V and 7 bases from J; bases unmatched to any gene: 10. CDR1 and CDR2 (germline): MGHRA, YSYEKL. The CDR3 reads CASSPRGSGRGNEQFF. The DNA for the CDR3 is TGCGCCAGCAGCCCCCGAGGGAGCGGGAGGGGTAATGAGCAGTTCTTC.

This clone was counted between two and nine times. V and J are TRBV2 and TRBJ1-5; no clear D. Per germline, CDR1 SNHLY and CDR2 FYNNEI. The V gene lost 6 bases and the J gene lost 4 bases, with 10 bases spanning the gap. The CDR3 totals 13 residues. In nucleotides, the CDR3 is TGTGCCAGCAGAGAACATGAAAATCAGCCCCAGCATTTT. Protein: CASREHENQPQHF.

The chain is built from TRBV7-9 and TRBJ2-2; D is tentatively TRBD1 or TRBD2 (5 bases each). V dropped 7 bases and J dropped 4 bases, with 10 bases sitting between them. This CDR3 region has 13 residues. Germline-derived CDR1 and CDR2 are SEHNR and FQNEAQ (reference sequence). CDR3 nucleotide sequence: TGTGCCAGCAAGGGGACGGGCACCGGGGAGCTGTTTTTT. The encoded protein is CASKGTGTGELFF.